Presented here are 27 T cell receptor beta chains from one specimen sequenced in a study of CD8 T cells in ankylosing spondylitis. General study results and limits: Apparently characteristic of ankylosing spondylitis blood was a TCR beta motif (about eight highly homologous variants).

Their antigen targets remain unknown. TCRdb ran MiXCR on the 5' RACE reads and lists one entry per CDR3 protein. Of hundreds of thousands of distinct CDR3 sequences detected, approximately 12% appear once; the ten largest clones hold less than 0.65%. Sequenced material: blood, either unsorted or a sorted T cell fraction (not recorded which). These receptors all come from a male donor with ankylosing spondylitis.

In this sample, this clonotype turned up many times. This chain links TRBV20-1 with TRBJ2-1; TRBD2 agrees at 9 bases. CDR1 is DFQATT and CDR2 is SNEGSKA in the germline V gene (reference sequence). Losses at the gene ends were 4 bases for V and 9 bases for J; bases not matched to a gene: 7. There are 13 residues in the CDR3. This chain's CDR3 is CSATRASGAEQFF. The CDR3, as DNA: TGCAGTGCTACCCGGGCTAGCGGGGCTGAGCAGTTCTTC.

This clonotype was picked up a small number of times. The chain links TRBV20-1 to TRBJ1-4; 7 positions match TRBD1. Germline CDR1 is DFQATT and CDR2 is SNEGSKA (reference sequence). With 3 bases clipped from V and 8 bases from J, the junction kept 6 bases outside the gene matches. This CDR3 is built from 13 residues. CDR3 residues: CSASRQGEEKLFF. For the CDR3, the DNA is TGCAGTGCTAGTCGCCAGGGGGAAGAAAAACTGTTTTTT.

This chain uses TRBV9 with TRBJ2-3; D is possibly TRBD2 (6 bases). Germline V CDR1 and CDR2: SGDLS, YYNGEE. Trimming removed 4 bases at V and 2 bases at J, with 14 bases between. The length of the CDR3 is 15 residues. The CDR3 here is CASSLGGPPTDTQYF. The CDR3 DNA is TGTGCCAGCAGCCTCGGAGGGCCTCCCACAGATACGCAGTATTTT.

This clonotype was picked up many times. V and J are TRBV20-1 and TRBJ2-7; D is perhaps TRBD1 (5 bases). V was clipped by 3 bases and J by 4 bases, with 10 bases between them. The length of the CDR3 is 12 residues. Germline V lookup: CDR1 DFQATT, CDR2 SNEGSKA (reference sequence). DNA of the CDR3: TGCAGTGCTAGGCAGGGCAGGTACGAGCAGTACTTC. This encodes CSARQGRYEQYF.

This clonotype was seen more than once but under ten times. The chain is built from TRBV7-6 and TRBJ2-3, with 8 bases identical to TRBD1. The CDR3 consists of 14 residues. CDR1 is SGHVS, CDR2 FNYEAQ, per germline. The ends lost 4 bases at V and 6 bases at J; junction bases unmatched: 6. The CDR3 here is CASSSKDRVDTQYF. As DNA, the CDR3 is TGTGCCAGCAGCTCCAAGGACAGGGTGGATACGCAGTATTTT.

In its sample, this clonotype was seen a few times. CDR3 in amino acids: CASSLVGGSGGTDTQYF. DNA of the CDR3: TGCGCCAGCAGCTTGGTAGGTGGTAGCGGGGGCACAGATACGCAGTATTTT. The chain recombines TRBV5-1 with TRBJ2-3, with 8 bases matching TRBD2. Germline loops: CDR1 SGHRS, CDR2 YFSETQ. CDR3 length equals 17 residues. Germline trimming cut 0 bases from V and 1 base from J; bases unmatched to any gene: 7.

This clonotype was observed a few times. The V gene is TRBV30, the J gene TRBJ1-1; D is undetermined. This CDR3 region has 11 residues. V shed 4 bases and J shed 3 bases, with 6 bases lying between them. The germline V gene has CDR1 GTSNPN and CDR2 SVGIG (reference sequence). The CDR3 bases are TGTGCCTGGAAACGATACACTGAAGCTTTCTTT. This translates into CAWKRYTEAFF.

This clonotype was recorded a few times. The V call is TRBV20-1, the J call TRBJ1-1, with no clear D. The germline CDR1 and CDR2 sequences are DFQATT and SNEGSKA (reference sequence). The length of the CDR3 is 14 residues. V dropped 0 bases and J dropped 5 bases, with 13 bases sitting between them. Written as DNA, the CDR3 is TGCAGTGCTAGAGATCGCTTTCCGGGGACTGAAGCTTTCTTT. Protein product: CSARDRFPGTEAFF.

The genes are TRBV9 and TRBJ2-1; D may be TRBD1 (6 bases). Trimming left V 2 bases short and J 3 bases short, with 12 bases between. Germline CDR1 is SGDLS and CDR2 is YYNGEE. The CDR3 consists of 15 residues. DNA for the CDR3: TGTGCCAGCAGCGTGTCAGGGGCATACTACAATGAGCAGTTCTTC. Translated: CASSVSGAYYNEQFF.

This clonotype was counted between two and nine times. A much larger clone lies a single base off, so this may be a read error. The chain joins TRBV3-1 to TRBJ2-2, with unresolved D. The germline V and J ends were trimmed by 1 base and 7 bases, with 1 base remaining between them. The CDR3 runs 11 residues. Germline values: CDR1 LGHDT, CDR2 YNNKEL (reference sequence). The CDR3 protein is CASSQGGELFF. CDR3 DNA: TGTGCCAGCAGCCAAGGCGGGGAGCTGTTTTTT.

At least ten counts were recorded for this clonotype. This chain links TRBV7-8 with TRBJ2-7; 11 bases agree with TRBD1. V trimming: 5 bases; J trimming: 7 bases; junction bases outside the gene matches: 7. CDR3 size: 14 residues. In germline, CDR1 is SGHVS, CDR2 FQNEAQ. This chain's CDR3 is CASSPGQGAREQYF. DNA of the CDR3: TGTGCCAGCAGCCCAGGACAGGGGGCGAGGGAGCAGTACTTC. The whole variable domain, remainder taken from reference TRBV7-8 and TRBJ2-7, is GAGVSQSPRYKVAKRGQDVALRCDPISGHVSLFWYQQALGQGPEFLTYFQNEAQLDKSGLPSDRFFAERPEGSVSTLKIQRTQQEDSAVYLCASSPGQGAREQYFGPGTRLTVT.

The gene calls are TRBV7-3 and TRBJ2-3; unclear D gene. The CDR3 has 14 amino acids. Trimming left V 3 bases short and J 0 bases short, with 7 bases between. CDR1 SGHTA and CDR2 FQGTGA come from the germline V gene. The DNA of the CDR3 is TGTGCCAGCAGCTTGAATCCCAGCACAGATACGCAGTATTTT. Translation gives CASSLNPSTDTQYF.

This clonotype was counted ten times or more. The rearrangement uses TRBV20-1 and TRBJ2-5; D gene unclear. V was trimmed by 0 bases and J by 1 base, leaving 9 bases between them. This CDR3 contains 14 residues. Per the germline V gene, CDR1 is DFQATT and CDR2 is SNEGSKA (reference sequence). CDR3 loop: CSARDRIGQETQYF. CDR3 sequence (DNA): TGCAGTGCTAGAGATAGAATAGGCCAAGAGACCCAGTACTTC.

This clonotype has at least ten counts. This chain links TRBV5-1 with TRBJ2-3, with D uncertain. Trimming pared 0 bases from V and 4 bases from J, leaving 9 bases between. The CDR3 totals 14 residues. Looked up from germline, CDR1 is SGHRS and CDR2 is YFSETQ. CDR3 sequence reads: CASSLVLNADTQYF. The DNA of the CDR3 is TGCGCCAGCAGCTTGGTTCTTAATGCAGATACGCAGTATTTT.

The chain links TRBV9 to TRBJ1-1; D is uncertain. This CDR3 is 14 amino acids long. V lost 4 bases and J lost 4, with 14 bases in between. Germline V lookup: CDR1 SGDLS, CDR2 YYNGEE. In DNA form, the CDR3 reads TGTGCCAGCAGCTCCCGCAGTTCCCGCACTGAAGCTTTCTTT. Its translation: CASSSRSSRTEAFF.

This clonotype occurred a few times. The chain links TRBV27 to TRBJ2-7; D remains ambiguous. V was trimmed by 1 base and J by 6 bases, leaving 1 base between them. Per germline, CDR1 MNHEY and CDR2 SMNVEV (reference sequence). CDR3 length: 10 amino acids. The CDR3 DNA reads TGTGCCAGCAGTTTATGCGAGCAGTACTTC. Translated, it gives CASSLCEQYF.

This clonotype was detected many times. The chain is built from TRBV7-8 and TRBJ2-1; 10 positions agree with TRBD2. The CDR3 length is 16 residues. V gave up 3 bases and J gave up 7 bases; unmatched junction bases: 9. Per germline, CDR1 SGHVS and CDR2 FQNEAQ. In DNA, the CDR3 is TGTGCCAGCAGCTTCCTTAGCGGGAGGTATGTGAATGAGCAGTTCTTC. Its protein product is CASSFLSGRYVNEQFF.

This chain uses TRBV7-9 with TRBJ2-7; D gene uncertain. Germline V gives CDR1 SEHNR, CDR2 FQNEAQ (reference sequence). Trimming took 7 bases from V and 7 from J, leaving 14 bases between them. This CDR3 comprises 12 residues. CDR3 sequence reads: CASNEVSGEQYF. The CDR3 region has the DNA TGTGCCAGCAACGAAGTATCTGGAGAGCAGTACTTC.

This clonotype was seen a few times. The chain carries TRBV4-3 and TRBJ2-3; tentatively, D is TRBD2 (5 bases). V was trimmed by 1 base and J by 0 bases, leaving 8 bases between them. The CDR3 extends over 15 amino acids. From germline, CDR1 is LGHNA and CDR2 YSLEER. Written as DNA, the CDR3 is TGCGCCAGCAGCCAAGCCAGGACTAGCACAGATACGCAGTATTTT. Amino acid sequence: CASSQARTSTDTQYF.

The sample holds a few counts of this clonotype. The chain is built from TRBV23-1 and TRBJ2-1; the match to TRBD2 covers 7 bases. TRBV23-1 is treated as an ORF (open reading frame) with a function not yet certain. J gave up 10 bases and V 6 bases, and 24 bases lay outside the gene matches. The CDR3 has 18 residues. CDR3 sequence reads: CASSQAAASGLTIGEQFF. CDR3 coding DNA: TGCGCCAGCAGCCAAGCGGCCGCTTCGGGACTAACAATTGGGGAGCAGTTCTTC.

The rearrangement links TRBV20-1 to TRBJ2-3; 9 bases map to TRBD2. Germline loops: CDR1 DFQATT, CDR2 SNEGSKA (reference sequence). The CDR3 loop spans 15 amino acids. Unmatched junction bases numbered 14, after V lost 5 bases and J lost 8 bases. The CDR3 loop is CSAPSGGRRWGTQYF. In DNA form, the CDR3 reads TGCAGTGCTCCGAGCGGGGGGAGACGGTGGGGTACGCAGTATTTT.

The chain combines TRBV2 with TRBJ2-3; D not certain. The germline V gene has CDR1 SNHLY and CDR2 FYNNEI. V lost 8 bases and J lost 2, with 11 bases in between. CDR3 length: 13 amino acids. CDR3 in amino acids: CASRMDPTDTQYF. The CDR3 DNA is TGTGCCAGCCGGATGGATCCCACAGATACGCAGTATTTT.

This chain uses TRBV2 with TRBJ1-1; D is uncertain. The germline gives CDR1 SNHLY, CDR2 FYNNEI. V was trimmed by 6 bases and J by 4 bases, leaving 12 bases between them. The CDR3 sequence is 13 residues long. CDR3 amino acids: CASRLARTTEAFF. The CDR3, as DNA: TGTGCCAGCAGGTTAGCCCGGACCACTGAAGCTTTCTTT.

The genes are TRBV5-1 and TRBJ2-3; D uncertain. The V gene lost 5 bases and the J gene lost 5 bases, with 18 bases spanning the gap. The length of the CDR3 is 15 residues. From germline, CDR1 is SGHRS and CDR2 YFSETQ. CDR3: CASSFTPEWGDTQYF. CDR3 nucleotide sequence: TGCGCCAGCAGTTTCACACCCGAGTGGGGAGATACGCAGTATTTT.

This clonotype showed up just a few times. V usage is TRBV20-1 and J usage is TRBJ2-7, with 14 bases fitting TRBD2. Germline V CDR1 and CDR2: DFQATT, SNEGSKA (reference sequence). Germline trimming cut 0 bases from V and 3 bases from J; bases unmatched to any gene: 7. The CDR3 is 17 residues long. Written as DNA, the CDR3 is TGCAGTGCTAGAGATGGGACTAGCGGGAGATTTGGCTACGAGCAGTACTTC. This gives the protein CSARDGTSGRFGYEQYF.

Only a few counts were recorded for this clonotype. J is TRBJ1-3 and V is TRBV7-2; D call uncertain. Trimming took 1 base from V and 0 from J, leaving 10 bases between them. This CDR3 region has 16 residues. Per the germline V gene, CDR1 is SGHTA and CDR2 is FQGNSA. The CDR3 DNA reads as TGTGCCAGCAGCTTAGTAGCGGCCATCTCTGGAAACACCATATATTTT. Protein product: CASSLVAAISGNTIYF.

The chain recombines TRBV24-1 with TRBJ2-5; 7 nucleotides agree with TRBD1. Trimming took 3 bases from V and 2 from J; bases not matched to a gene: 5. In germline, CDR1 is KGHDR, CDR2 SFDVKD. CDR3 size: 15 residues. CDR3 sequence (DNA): TGTGCCACCAGTGATCGGACAGGAACACAAGAGACCCAGTACTTC. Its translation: CATSDRTGTQETQYF.